Listed below are T cell receptor beta chains from one sample, sequenced in a study of cytomegalovirus exposure and HLA in healthy donors. Here immunoSEQ multiplex PCR was the method, and the copy in TCRdb shows in-frame clones only, minus some. The repertoire holds about 170,000 clones, with 75% to 90% as singletons. Input material: PBMCs. Receptors were obtained from a woman under 30 in good health and CMV-seronegative. CDR3s include the opening cysteine and the closing phenylalanine or tryptophan. D genes are given only for firm matches. Clone size is not always given. Where it is, it says once, few, many or a class for expanded clones.

d_call clone_size j_call v_call cdr3_aa cdr3_nt
TRBD1 . TRBJ2-7 TRBV6-5 CASSYTGGNSYEQYF TGTGCCAGCAGTTACACAGGGGGCAACTCCTACGAGCAGTACTTC
TRBD1 . TRBJ1-1 TRBV10-3 CAISATGIAFF TGTGCCATCAGTGCGACAGGGATAGCTTTCTTT
TRBD1 . TRBJ1-2 TRBV11-3 CASRSAGTGGAQNYGYTF TGTGCCAGCAGATCCGCCGGGACAGGGGGCGCCCAAAACTATGGCTACACCTTC
. . TRBJ1-1 TRBV4-3 CASSQGPRTENTEAFF TGCGCCAGCAGCCAAGGGCCTCGGACAGAAAACACTGAAGCTTTCTTT
TRBD2 . TRBJ2-3 TRBV7-9 CASRETAGGPQYF TGTGCCAGCAGGGAGACAGCGGGGGGGCCGCAGTATTTT
TRBD2 . TRBJ2-2 TRBV7-8 CASSLALDPWLAANTGELFF TGTGCCAGCAGCTTAGCGCTTGATCCCTGGCTAGCGGCAAACACCGGGGAGCTGTTTTTT
TRBD1 . TRBJ1-5 TRBV30 CAWNRGVGQPQHF TGTGCCTGGAACAGGGGGGTCGGTCAGCCCCAGCATTTT
. . TRBJ2-2 TRBV7-2 CASSPIGAGELFF TGTGCCAGCAGCCCGATCGGGGCCGGGGAGCTGTTTTTT
TRBD2 . TRBJ2-3 TRBV5-1 CASSLASGYTDTQYF TGCGCCAGCAGCTTGGCTAGCGGCTACACAGATACGCAGTATTTT
TRBD1 . TRBJ1-2 TRBV7-3 CASSLGTGGSAGYTF TGTGCCAGCAGCCTCGGGACAGGGGGGTCTGCTGGCTACACCTTC
. . TRBJ2-1 TRBV29-1 CSVQKSRNEQFF TGCAGCGTTCAAAAATCTAGGAATGAGCAGTTCTTC
. . TRBJ1-3 TRBV30 CAWSVRQRIGNTIYF TGTGCCTGGAGTGTACGACAGAGGATAGGAAACACCATATATTTT
. . TRBJ2-2 TRBV7-9 CASSLAGQYTGELFF TGTGCCAGCAGCTTAGCGGGGCAGTACACCGGGGAGCTGTTTTTT
TRBD2 . TRBJ2-1 TRBV9 CASSVATLAGGEGEQFF TGTGCCAGCAGCGTAGCGACACTAGCGGGAGGCGAAGGCGAGCAGTTCTTC
. . TRBJ1-6 TRBV9 CASSGGGSRESYNSPLHF TGTGCCAGCAGCGGTGGAGGGTCGAGGGAATCCTATAATTCACCCCTCCACTTT
. once TRBJ1-1 TRBV5-4 CASSLGGGLIETEAFF TGTGCCAGCAGCTTGGGAGGGGGTTTGATTGAAACTGAAGCTTTCTTT
. . TRBJ1-4 TRBV27 CASGKRGTNEKLFF TGTGCCAGCGGGAAACGGGGGACTAATGAAAAACTGTTTTTT
. . TRBJ2-7 TRBV7-9 CASSLDSKVYEQYF TGTGCCAGCAGCTTGGACAGTAAAGTCTACGAGCAGTACTTC
. few TRBJ1-4 TRBV7-9 CASSLSGAGISF TGTGCCAGCAGTCTCTCTGGGGCAGGGATCTCTTTT
TRBD1 . TRBJ1-2 TRBV18 CASSPRGQGLHGYTF TGTGCCAGCTCACCCAGGGGACAGGGCCTTCATGGCTACACCTTC
. . TRBJ2-7 TRBV28 CASSLVGRGAPYEQYF TGTGCCAGCAGTTTAGTCGGCAGGGGAGCCCCCTACGAGCAGTACTTC
. once TRBJ1-1 TRBV4-3 CASSQPGALGTEAFF TGCGCCAGCAGCCAACCAGGGGCTCTAGGGACTGAAGCTTTCTTT
. . TRBJ1-5 TRBV21-1 CASGPGGSGDQPQHF TGTGCCAGCGGCCCGGGGGGGAGCGGCGATCAGCCCCAGCATTTT
. . TRBJ1-1 TRBV2 CASSKSGLTEAFF TGTGCCAGCAGTAAAAGCGGACTCACTGAAGCTTTCTTT
. . TRBJ1-6 TRBV11-3 CASSSSSPLHF TGTGCCAGCAGCTCGAGTTCACCCCTCCACTTT
TRBD1 . TRBJ2-6 TRBV5-6 CASSGRQGARGANVLTF TGTGCCAGCAGCGGCAGACAGGGGGCGCGCGGGGCCAACGTCCTGACTTTC
TRBD1 . TRBJ1-5 TRBV6-1 CASIGTAYNQPQHF TGTGCCAGCATCGGGACAGCCTACAATCAGCCCCAGCATTTT
TRBD2 . TRBJ2-3 TRBV18 CASSPLLAGEGAETDTQYF TGTGCCAGCTCCCCGTTGCTAGCGGGAGAAGGAGCAGAGACAGATACGCAGTATTTT
TRBD1 . TRBJ1-3 TRBV18 CASSSRQGHTIYF TGTGCCAGCTCATCGCGACAGGGGCACACCATATATTTT
. . TRBJ1-2 TRBV6-5 CASSYSRQNYGYTF TGTGCCAGCAGTTACTCGCGGCAGAACTATGGCTACACCTTC
TRBD1 . TRBJ1-1 TRBV5-1 CASGQGQDTEAFF TGCGCCAGCGGACAGGGGCAGGACACTGAAGCTTTCTTT
. . TRBJ1-4 TRBV30 CAWSGGATNEKLFF TGTGCCTGGAGTGGGGGAGCAACTAATGAAAAACTGTTTTTT
TRBD2 . TRBJ2-1 TRBV5-1 CASSSGGSPFF TGCGCCAGCAGTTCGGGGGGGAGTCCGTTCTTC
. . TRBJ1-5 TRBV6-5 CASSYSRQRNQPQHF TGTGCCAGCAGTTACTCGAGACAGAGAAATCAGCCCCAGCATTTT
. once TRBJ2-7 TRBV21-1 CASSKIKRQGADEQYF TGTGCCAGCAGCAAAATTAAGAGACAGGGGGCGGACGAGCAGTACTTC
. . TRBJ1-4 TRBV2 CASRDRPTNEKLFF TGTGCCAGCAGGGACAGACCAACTAATGAAAAACTGTTTTTT
. few TRBJ1-6 TRBV2 CASSPGEVSTPLHF TGTGCCAGCAGTCCGGGGGAAGTGAGTACACCCCTCCACTTT
. . TRBJ2-3 TRBV7-6 CASSSSAHTMSDTQYF TGTGCCAGCAGCTCGAGCGCTCACACAATGTCAGATACGCAGTATTTT
. . TRBJ1-1 TRBV2 CAGRTVQNTEAFF TGTGCCGGCCGGACAGTCCAGAACACTGAAGCTTTCTTT
. . TRBJ1-2 TRBV4-3 CASSQEVGVNYGYTF TGCGCCAGCAGCCAAGAAGTAGGGGTCAACTATGGCTACACCTTC
TRBD1 . TRBJ2-5 TRBV7-6 CASSLAGTGKETQYF TGTGCCAGCAGCTTAGCGGGGACAGGGAAGGAGACCCAGTACTTC
TRBD1 . TRBJ1-5 TRBV7-6 CASSLSTGANQPQHF TGTGCCAGCAGCTTAAGTACAGGGGCCAATCAGCCCCAGCATTTT
TRBD1 . TRBJ1-4 TRBV7-9 CASSPGAGGEYEKLFF TGTGCCAGCAGCCCCGGGGCAGGGGGCGAGTATGAAAAACTGTTTTTT
. . TRBJ2-2 TRBV30 CAWRRGIYTGELFF TGTGCCTGGAGGCGGGGCATATACACCGGGGAGCTGTTTTTT
. . TRBJ1-1 TRBV27 CASSFGQTGNTEAFF TGTGCCAGCAGTTTCGGACAGACTGGAAACACTGAAGCTTTCTTT
. few TRBJ2-4 TRBV7-2 CASSPILGLAKNIQYF TGTGCCAGCAGCCCGATTCTCGGACTAGCCAAAAACATTCAGTACTTC
TRBD1 . TRBJ1-3 TRBV19 CASSSPGTDSGNTIYF TGTGCCAGTAGTTCACCCGGGACAGACTCTGGAAACACCATATATTTT
. . TRBJ2-1 TRBV5-1 CASSLVQSSYNEQFF TGCGCCAGCAGCTTGGTCCAATCCTCCTACAATGAGCAGTTCTTC
TRBD1 . TRBJ1-2 TRBV6-5 CASSLFGQGWSGYTF TGTGCCAGCAGTCTATTTGGACAGGGGTGGAGTGGCTACACCTTC
. . TRBJ2-7 TRBV2 CASNLAPGLGSYEQYF TGTGCCAGCAACCTAGCTCCGGGACTCGGTTCGTACGAGCAGTACTTC
TRBD1 . TRBJ1-5 TRBV2 CASSRDRGNQPQHF TGTGCCAGCAGCCGGGACAGGGGAAATCAGCCCCAGCATTTT
TRBD1 . TRBJ1-6 TRBV27 CASSPRGDFSPLHF TGTGCCAGCAGCCCCAGGGGGGACTTTTCACCCCTCCACTTT
. . TRBJ1-2 TRBV6-1 CASSDEYGGGYTF TGTGCCAGCAGTGATGAATATGGTGGCGGCTACACCTTC
TRBD1 . TRBJ2-3 TRBV5-1 CASSAKQGGTDTQYF TGCGCCAGCAGCGCAAAGCAGGGGGGCACAGATACGCAGTATTTT